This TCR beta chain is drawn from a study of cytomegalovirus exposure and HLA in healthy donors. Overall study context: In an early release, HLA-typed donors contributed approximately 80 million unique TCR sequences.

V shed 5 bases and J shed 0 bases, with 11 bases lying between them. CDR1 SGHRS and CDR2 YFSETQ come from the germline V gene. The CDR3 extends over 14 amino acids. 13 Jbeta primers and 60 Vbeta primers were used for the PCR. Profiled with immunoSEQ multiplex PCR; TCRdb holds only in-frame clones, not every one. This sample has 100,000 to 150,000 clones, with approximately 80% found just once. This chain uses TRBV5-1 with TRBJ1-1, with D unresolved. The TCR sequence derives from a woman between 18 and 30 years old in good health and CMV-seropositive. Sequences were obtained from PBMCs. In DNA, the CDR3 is TGCGCCAGCAGGGCACCTTTCATGAACACTGAAGCTTTCTTT. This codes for CASRAPFMNTEAFF.